A single sample gave rise to the 24 T cell receptor beta chains below, sequenced in a study of shared clonotypes between healthy human individuals. Sequencing used immunoSEQ multiplex PCR; TCRdb keeps in-frame clones, though not all of them. Seen here are 450,000 to 500,000 clones, approximately 84% observed once, and the top ten hold about 12%. The sequencing input was PBMCs. These receptors originate from a woman aged 40-49 years in good health. Some clones in this sample may be carry-over from other donors' samples.

At least ten counts were recorded for this clone. The chain combines TRBV10-3 with TRBJ1-1; D gene ambiguous. Trimming cost V 2 bases and J 1 base, with 11 bases left between them. Germline V CDR1 and CDR2: ENHRY, SYGVKD. This CDR3 region has 15 residues. The CDR3 is CAISEIGRKNTEAFF. The CDR3 DNA reads TGTGCCATCAGTGAGATCGGACGGAAGAACACTGAAGCTTTCTTT.

This clone has a handful of counts. The CDR3 is CATSRDRGSYEAFF. Here the CDR3 DNA reads TGTGCCACCAGCAGAGATAGGGGCTCGTATGAAGCTTTCTTT. The chain recombines TRBV15 with TRBJ1-1, with D possibly matching TRBD1 (5 bases). V dropped 0 bases and J dropped 7 bases, with 12 bases sitting between them. Germline CDR1 is LNHNV and CDR2 is YYDKDF (reference sequence). CDR3 length: 14 residues.

The chain is built from TRBV30 and TRBJ1-3; D remains ambiguous. The CDR3 totals 13 residues. In germline, CDR1 is GTSNPN, CDR2 SVGIG (reference sequence). V was pared by 3 bases and J by 0 bases, with 6 bases between. The CDR3 sequence: CAWSGISGNTIYF. The CDR3 nucleotides read TGTGCCTGGAGCGGGATCTCTGGAAACACCATATATTTT.

The chain recombines TRBV7-2 with TRBJ2-7; TRBD2 is a possible D gene (5 bases). The germline CDR1 and CDR2 sequences are SGHTA and FQGNSA. V lost 4 bases, J lost 4 bases, and 14 bases lay in between. This CDR3 has 14 residues. CDR3: CASSSSGSVYEQYF. The DNA for the CDR3 is TGTGCCAGCAGCTCGAGTGGGAGTGTGTACGAGCAGTACTTC.

V is TRBV2 and J is TRBJ1-1; D unresolved. Looked up from germline, CDR1 is SNHLY and CDR2 is FYNNEI. This CDR3 has 14 residues. Trimming pared 7 bases from V and 3 bases from J, leaving 15 bases between. The CDR3 here is CASKPGVTYTEAFF. The CDR3 region has the DNA TGTGCCAGCAAACCCGGGGTAACTTACACTGAAGCTTTCTTT.

The count of this clone is one. The V gene is TRBV28, the J gene TRBJ2-2; D is possibly TRBD1 (6 bases). The CDR3 is 18 residues long. V shed 5 bases and J shed 5 bases, with 24 bases lying between them. Germline CDR1 is MDHEN and CDR2 is SYDVKM. CDR3 DNA: TGTGCCAGCAGTCCCATATTCTCAGGGGTTTCGGGGACCGGGGAGCTGTTTTTT. Its translation is CASSPIFSGVSGTGELFF.

The chain combines TRBV19 with TRBJ2-5; D might be TRBD2 (6 bases). This CDR3 is built from 14 residues. The ends were cut back, 6 bases at V and 2 bases at J, with 13 bases in the middle. Germline V CDR1 and CDR2: LNHDA, SQIVND (reference sequence). CDR3 DNA sequence: TGTGCCAGTAGCAACGGAGGGGTGCAAGAGACCCAGTACTTC. Amino acids: CASSNGGVQETQYF.

The V gene is TRBV5-8, the J gene TRBJ2-2, with D maybe TRBD1 (5 bases). The CDR3 length is 11 residues. Germline loops: CDR1 SGHTS, CDR2 YDEGEE. Between the trimmed V and J ends, which lost 3 bases and 8 bases, there was a span of 5 bases. As DNA, the CDR3 is TGTGCCAGCAGCTGGACAGGGGAGCTGTTTTTT. Encoded protein: CASSWTGELFF.

The genes are TRBV11-2 and TRBJ1-2; a weak D match, TRBD1 (6 bases). This CDR3 spans 16 amino acids. V was shortened by 4 bases and J by 6 bases, with 21 bases between the two germline ends. Germline CDR1 reads SGHAT; CDR2 reads FQNNGV. CDR3 protein: CASSSRGGDLFHGYTF. CDR3 bases: TGTGCCAGCAGCTCTAGAGGGGGGGATTTGTTTCATGGCTACACCTTC. The complete variable domain, with remaining parts taken from reference TRBV11-2 and TRBJ1-2, reads EAGVAQSPRYKIIEKRQSVAFWCNPISGHATLYWYQQILGQGPKLLIQFQNNGVVDDSQLPKDRFSAERLKGVDSTLKIQPAKLEDSAVYLCASSSRGGDLFHGYTFGSGTRLTVV.

This chain's CDR3 is CASSFTSGRSWDEQFF. DNA of the CDR3: TGTGCCAGCAGCTTTACTAGCGGGAGGTCTTGGGATGAGCAGTTCTTC. V is TRBV11-2 and J is TRBJ2-1, with TRBD2 identical over 12 bases. The CDR3 runs 16 residues. The V and J ends lost 3 bases and 8 bases, in that order; junction bases with no gene match: 8. Germline-derived CDR1 and CDR2 are SGHAT and FQNNGV.

As regards this clone: A read error may produce the germline difference seen at one junction end. The gene calls are TRBV10-2 and TRBJ2-5; the match to TRBD2 covers 10 bases. Germline CDR1 reads WSHSY; CDR2 reads SAAADI. The CDR3 sequence is 15 residues long. The CDR3 DNA reads as TGTGCCAGCAGTTATTCTAGCGGGAGCGGGGAGACCCAGTACTTC. This sequence encodes CASSYSSGSGETQYF.

This clone was found once. This probably arose from a read error, given a far larger clone one base away. The rearrangement uses TRBV10-1 and TRBJ1-4; D possibly corresponds to TRBD1 (6 bases). Germline V CDR1 and CDR2: WNHNN, SYGVQD (reference sequence). The CDR3 totals 16 residues. The CDR3 here is CASSVKGGRNNEKLLF. The CDR3 nucleotides read TGCGCCAGCAGTGTTAAGGGGGGGAGGAATAATGAAAAACTGCTTTTT.

To note about this clone: This likely came from a read error, as a far larger clone is one base away. Other DNA sequences of this sample code for an identical CDR3. The rearrangement uses TRBV11-1 and TRBJ2-5; 13 positions agree with TRBD2. The last part of the DNA fits TRBJ2-7 better; the J call may be wrong. Germline CDR1 is SGHAT and CDR2 is FQDESV (reference sequence). This CDR3 spans 15 amino acids. The chain's CDR3 is CASSFGGLAGSEQYF. Here the CDR3 DNA reads TGCGCCAGCAGCTTTGGGGGACTAGCGGGAAGCGAGCAGTACTTC.

The J gene is TRBJ2-7, the V gene TRBV5-1, with a tentative D call TRBD2 (5 bases). Germline values: CDR1 SGHRS, CDR2 YFSETQ. V lost 2 bases and J 6 bases, leaving 24 bases between the germline ends. The CDR3 spans 17 residues. DNA of the CDR3: TGCGCCAGCAGCTTTAATTTCGTCCGGGGAAGCAATAGCGAGCAGTACTTC. Its translation: CASSFNFVRGSNSEQYF.

In the case of this clone: This may be a read error: a much more frequent sequence differs by one nucleotide. The same CDR3 can be traced to other DNA sequences in this sample. The chain employs TRBV9 and TRBJ2-3, with TRBD2 matching over 10 bases. With 0 bases clipped from V and 1 base from J, the junction kept 2 bases outside the gene matches. The CDR3 loop spans 16 amino acids. Germline CDR1 and CDR2: SGDLS and YYNGEE. DNA for the CDR3: TGTGCCAGCAGCGTAGCTGGGACTAGCGGCACAGATACGCAGTATTTT. Its translation: CASSVAGTSGTDTQYF.

Only one count was recorded for this clone. This chain uses TRBV19 with TRBJ2-3; 12 positions match TRBD2. V lost 10 bases, J lost 3 bases, and 5 bases stayed unmatched. CDR3 length: 14 residues. Germline V gene data show CDR1 as LNHDA and CDR2 as SQIVND (reference sequence). The chain's CDR3 is CATSGTSGTDTQYF. The CDR3, as DNA: TGTGCCACCTCCGGGACTAGCGGGACAGATACGCAGTATTTT. Variable domain in full (rest from reference TRBV19 and TRBJ2-3): DGGITQSPKYLFRKEGQNVTLSCEQNLNHDAMYWYRQDPGQGLRLIYYSQIVNDFQKGDIAEGYSVSREKKESFPLTVTSAQKNPTAFYLCATSGTSGTDTQYFGPGTRLTVL.

This rearrangement joins TRBV2 to TRBJ2-7; tentative D call: TRBD1 (6 bases). Trimming took off 2 bases at V and 2 bases at J, with 10 bases between the two ends. Germline CDR1 SNHLY, CDR2 FYNNEI. The CDR3 is 14 residues long. Here the CDR3 DNA reads TGTGCCAGCAGTGAATCCAGGGGTGCCTACGAGCAGTACTTC. Residues: CASSESRGAYEQYF.

The rearrangement links TRBV11-1 to TRBJ2-6; a weak D match, TRBD1 (5 bases). This CDR3 comprises 16 residues. The V end lost 5 bases, the J end lost 0 bases, and 11 bases lay between the germline ends. CDR1 and CDR2 (germline): SGHAT, FQDESV (reference sequence). The CDR3 loop is CASSATGSSGANVLTF. DNA for the CDR3: TGTGCCAGCAGCGCAACAGGTAGCTCTGGGGCCAACGTCCTGACTTTC.

This clone was seen only a few times. The rearrangement uses TRBV7-9 and TRBJ2-7; D gene unclear. This CDR3 is built from 16 residues. Trimming removed 1 base at V and 1 base at J, with 14 bases between. CDR1 and CDR2 from the germline V gene are SEHNR and FQNEAQ (reference sequence). The CDR3 reads CASSLGWGPTSYEQYF. The CDR3 bases are TGTGCCAGCAGCTTAGGTTGGGGTCCCACGTCCTACGAGCAGTACTTC.

The chain links TRBV5-1 to TRBJ1-3; tentatively, D is TRBD1 (6 bases). The germline V gene encodes CDR1 SGHRS and CDR2 YFSETQ. The CDR3 runs to 15 residues. Trimming stripped 4 bases from V and 3 bases from J, with 14 bases between. CDR3 protein: CASSGTGSDGNTIYF. DNA of the CDR3: TGCGCCAGCAGCGGCACAGGGTCTGATGGAAACACCATATATTTT.

V and J are TRBV11-2 and TRBJ2-3; D is possibly TRBD2 (6 bases). Germline assignment: CDR1 SGHAT and CDR2 FQNNGV. This CDR3 is built from 15 residues. V lost 1 base and J lost 4, with 12 bases in between. CDR3: CASSLGTGVADTQYF. The DNA for the CDR3 is TGTGCCAGCAGCTTAGGGACGGGAGTTGCAGATACGCAGTATTTT.

The chain links TRBV11-3 to TRBJ2-1, with a tentative D call TRBD2 (5 bases). Trimming left V 2 bases short and J 9 bases short, with 8 bases between. Germline V gene data show CDR1 as SGHNT and CDR2 as YENEEA. The CDR3 runs 12 residues. For the CDR3, the DNA is TGTGCCAGCAGCTTACACGAGGGTGAGCAGTTCTTC. Translating gives CASSLHEGEQFF.

V gene TRBV5-1 combines with J gene TRBJ2-1; TRBD2 agrees at 10 bases. Per germline, CDR1 SGHRS and CDR2 YFSETQ. V dropped 4 bases and J dropped 4; count of bases not matched to a gene: 8. This CDR3 comprises 16 residues. CDR3 region: CASSVRTSGGYNEQFF. The CDR3 coding sequence is TGCGCCAGCAGCGTTCGGACTAGCGGAGGTTACAATGAGCAGTTCTTC.

On this clone itself: Only one base separates this from a far larger clonotype, so it likely reflects a read error. The DNA is left out, because the CDR3 cannot be placed on it with certainty; the CDR3 is given as TCRdb lists it. The chain uses TRBV6-1 and TRBJ2-7; no check of the table's D call, TRBD2, against the DNA was made. The CDR3 is 14 amino acids long, termini counted. Germline values: CDR1 MNHNS, CDR2 SASEGT. This CDR3 is CASKVGGGSYERYF.